In this sample, the clone carrying this T cell receptor beta chain turned up a few times. TCRdb reanalysed the RT-PCR reads using MiXCR and keeps one entry per CDR3 protein. The sample lists hundreds of thousands of distinct CDR3 sequences; 14% were seen once. The sample taken for sequencing was memory CD4+ T cells from blood. This TCR derives from a female donor in good health, serving as a healthy control.

CDR3 nucleotide sequence: TGTGCCAGCAGGAGGTACGAGCAGTACTTC. Translated, it gives CASRRYEQYF. V is TRBV28 and J is TRBJ2-7, with D uncertain. Germline CDR1 reads MDHEN; CDR2 reads SYDVKM. With 6 bases removed from V and 4 bases from J, the gap between germline ends came to 4 bases. The CDR3 runs 10 residues. Combining the CDR3 with reference TRBV28 and TRBJ2-7 gives the whole variable domain DVKVTQSSRYLVKRTGEKVFLECVQDMDHENMFWYRQDPGLGLRLIYFSYDVKMKEKGDIPEGYSVSREKKERFSLILESASTNQTSMYLCASRRYEQYFGPGTRLTVT.